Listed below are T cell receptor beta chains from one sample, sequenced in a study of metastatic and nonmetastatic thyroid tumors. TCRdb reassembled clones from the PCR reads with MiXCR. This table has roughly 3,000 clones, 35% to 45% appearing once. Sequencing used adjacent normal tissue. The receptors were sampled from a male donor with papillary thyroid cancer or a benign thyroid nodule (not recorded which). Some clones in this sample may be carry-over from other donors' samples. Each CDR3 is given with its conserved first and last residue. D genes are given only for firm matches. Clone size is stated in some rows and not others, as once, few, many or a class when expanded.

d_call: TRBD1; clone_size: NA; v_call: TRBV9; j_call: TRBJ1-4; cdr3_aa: CASSTGTGSEKLFF; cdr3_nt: TGTGCCAGCAGCACCGGGACAGGGAGTGAAAAACTGTTTTTT
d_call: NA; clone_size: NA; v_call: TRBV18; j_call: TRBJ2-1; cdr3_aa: CASSSTGSSVYNEQFF; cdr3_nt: TGTGCCAGCTCATCGACTGGGTCTAGCGTCTACAATGAGCAGTTCTTC
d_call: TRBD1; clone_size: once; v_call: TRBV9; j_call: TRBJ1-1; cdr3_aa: CASSPMTGRDTEAFF; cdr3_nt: TGTGCCAGCAGCCCAATGACAGGGAGGGACACTGAAGCTTTCTTT
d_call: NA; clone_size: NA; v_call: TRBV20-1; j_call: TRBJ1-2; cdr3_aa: CSARSWDTLLGGYTF; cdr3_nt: TGCAGTGCTAGGTCGTGGGACACACTGCTTGGTGGCTACACCTTC
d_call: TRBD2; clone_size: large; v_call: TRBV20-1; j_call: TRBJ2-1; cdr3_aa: CSAEPGLAGDEQFF; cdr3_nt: TGCAGTGCCGAACCGGGACTAGCGGGCGATGAGCAGTTCTTC
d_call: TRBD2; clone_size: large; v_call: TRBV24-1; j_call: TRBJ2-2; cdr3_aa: CATSETSPNTGELFF; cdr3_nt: TGTGCCACCAGTGAGACTAGCCCGAATACCGGGGAGCTGTTTTTT
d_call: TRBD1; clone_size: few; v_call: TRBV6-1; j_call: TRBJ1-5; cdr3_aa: CASSPRQGNNQPQHF; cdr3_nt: TGTGCCAGCAGTCCCCGACAGGGAAACAATCAGCCCCAGCATTTT
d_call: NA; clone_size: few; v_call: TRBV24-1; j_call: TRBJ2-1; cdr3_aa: CATSDFGGSSYNEQFF; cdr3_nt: TGTGCCACCAGTGATTTTGGGGGGAGCTCCTACAATGAGCAGTTCTTC
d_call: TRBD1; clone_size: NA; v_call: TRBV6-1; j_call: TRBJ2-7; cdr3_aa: CASSPGTGFEQYF; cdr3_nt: TGTGCCAGCAGTCCCGGGACAGGGTTCGAGCAGTACTTC
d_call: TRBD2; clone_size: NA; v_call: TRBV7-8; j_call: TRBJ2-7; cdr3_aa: CASSFGGAMYEQYF; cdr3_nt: TGTGCCAGCAGCTTCGGGGGGGCCATGTACGAGCAGTACTTC
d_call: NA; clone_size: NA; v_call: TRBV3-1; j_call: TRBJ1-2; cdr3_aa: CASSLASVNSHGYTF; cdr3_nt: TGTGCCAGCAGCCTTGCATCGGTAAATTCGCATGGCTACACCTTC
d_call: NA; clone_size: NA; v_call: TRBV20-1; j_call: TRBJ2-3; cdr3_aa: CSSDNRDTLTDTQYF; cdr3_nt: TGCAGTTCTGATAACCGGGACACCCTCACAGATACGCAGTATTTT
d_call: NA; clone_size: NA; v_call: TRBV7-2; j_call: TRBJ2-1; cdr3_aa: CASSLATSSYNEQFF; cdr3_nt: TGTGCCAGCAGCCTAGCGACGAGCTCCTACAATGAGCAGTTCTTC
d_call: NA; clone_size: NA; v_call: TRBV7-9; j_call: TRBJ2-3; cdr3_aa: CASSSGHSTDTQYF; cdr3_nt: TGTGCCAGCAGCTCTGGTCATAGCACAGATACGCAGTATTTT
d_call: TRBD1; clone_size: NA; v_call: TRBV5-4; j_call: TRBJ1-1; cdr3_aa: CASSLAWTGMDGTEAFF; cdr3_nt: TGTGCCAGCAGCTTGGCCTGGACAGGGATGGATGGCACTGAAGCTTTCTTT
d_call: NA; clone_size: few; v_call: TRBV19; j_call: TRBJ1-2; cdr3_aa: CASSMVDGINYGYTF; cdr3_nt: TGTGCCAGTAGTATGGTTGACGGAATAAACTATGGCTACACCTTC
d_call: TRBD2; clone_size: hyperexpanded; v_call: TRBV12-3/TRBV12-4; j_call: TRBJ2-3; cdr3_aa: CASKDSGSGDTQYF; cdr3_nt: TGTGCCAGCAAAGATAGCGGGAGTGGGGATACGCAGTATTTT
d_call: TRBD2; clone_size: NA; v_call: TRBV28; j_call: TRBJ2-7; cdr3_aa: CASSLASGINEQYF; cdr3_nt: TGTGCCAGCAGTTTGGCTAGCGGGATAAACGAGCAGTACTTC
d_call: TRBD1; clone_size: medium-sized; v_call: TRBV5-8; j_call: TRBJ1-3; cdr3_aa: CASSFRQGRYSGNTIYF; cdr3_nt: TGTGCCAGCAGCTTCCGACAGGGGCGCTACTCTGGAAACACCATATATTTT
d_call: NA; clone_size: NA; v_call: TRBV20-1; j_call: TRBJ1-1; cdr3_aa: CSAAGFRAGTEAFF; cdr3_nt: TGCAGTGCTGCAGGATTCAGAGCCGGCACTGAAGCTTTCTTT
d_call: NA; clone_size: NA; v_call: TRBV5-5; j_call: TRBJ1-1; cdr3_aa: CASSLLPGTEAFF; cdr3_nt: TGTGCCAGCAGCTTGCTCCCGGGGACTGAAGCTTTCTTT
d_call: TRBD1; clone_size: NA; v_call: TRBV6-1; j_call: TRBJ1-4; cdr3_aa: CASRQGGGDEKLFF; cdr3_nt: TGTGCCAGCAGACAGGGGGGCGGCGATGAAAAACTGTTTTTT